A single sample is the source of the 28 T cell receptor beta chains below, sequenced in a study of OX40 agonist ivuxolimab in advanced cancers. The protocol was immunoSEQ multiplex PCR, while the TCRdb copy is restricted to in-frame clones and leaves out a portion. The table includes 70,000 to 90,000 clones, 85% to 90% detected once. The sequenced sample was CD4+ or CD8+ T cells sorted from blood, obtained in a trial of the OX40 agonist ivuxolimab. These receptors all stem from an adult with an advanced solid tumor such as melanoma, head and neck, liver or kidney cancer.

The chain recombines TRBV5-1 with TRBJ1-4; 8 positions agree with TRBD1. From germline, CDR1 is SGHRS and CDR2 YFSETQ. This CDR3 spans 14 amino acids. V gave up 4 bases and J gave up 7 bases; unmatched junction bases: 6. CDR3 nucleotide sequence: TGCGCCAGCAGCGCGCAGGGGGCTAGTGAAAAACTGTTTTTT. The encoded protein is CASSAQGASEKLFF.

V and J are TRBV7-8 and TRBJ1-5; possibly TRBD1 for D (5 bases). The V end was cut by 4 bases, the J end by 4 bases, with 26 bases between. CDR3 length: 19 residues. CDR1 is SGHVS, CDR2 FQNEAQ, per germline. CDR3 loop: CASSSRLRGRVDGNQPQHF. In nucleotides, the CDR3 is TGTGCCAGCAGCTCTAGACTTCGGGGCAGGGTAGATGGGAATCAGCCCCAGCATTTT.

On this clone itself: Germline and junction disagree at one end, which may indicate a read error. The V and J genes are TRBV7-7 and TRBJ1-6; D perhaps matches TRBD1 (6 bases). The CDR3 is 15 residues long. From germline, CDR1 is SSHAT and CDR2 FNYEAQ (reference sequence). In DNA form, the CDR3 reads TGTGCTAGCACCACCAGAGGGACACTTAATTCACCCCTCCACTTT. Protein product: CASTTRGTLNSPLHF. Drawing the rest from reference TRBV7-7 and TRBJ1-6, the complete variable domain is GAGVSQSPRYKVTKRGQDVTLRCDPISSHATLYWYQQALGQGPEFLTYFNYEAQPDKSGLPSDRFSAERPEGSISTLTIQRTEQRDSAMYRCASTTRGTLNSPLHFGNGTRLTVT.

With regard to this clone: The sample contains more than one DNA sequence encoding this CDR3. The CDR3 sequence: CASSLQGNTEAFF. The CDR3 coding sequence is TGTGCCAGCAGCCTCCAGGGGAACACTGAAGCTTTCTTT. V is TRBV7-9 and J is TRBJ1-1; possibly TRBD1 for D (5 bases). The CDR3 loop spans 13 amino acids. The germline V gene has CDR1 SEHNR and CDR2 FQNEAQ (reference sequence). Trimming shortened V by 5 bases and J by 1 base, and 8 bases separated the two germline ends.

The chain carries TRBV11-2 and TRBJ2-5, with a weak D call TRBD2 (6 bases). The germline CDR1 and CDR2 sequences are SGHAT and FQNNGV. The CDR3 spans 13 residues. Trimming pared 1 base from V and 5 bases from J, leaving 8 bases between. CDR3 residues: CASSLGGGETQYF. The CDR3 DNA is TGTGCCAGCAGCTTAGGAGGAGGGGAGACCCAGTACTTC. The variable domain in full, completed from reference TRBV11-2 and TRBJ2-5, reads EAGVAQSPRYKIIEKRQSVAFWCNPISGHATLYWYQQILGQGPKLLIQFQNNGVVDDSQLPKDRFSAERLKGVDSTLKIQPAKLEDSAVYLCASSLGGGETQYFGPGTRLLVL.

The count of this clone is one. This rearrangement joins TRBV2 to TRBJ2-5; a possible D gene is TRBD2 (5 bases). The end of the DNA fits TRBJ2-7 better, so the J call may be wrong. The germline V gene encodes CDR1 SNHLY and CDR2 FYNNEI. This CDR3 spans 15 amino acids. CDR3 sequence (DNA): TGTGCCAGCAGTGAAGGGGCTAGCACGGTCTACGAGCAGTACTTC. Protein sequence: CASSEGASTVYEQYF.

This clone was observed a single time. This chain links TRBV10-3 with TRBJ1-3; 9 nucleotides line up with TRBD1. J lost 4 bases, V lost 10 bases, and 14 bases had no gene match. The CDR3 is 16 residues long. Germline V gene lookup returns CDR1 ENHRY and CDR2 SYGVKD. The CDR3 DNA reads TGTGCCACCGGAATCACAGGGGGCAGTACGGGAAACACCATATATTTT. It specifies CATGITGGSTGNTIYF.

The CDR3: CASSVSIEQYF. The CDR3 DNA reads as TGTGCCAGCAGCGTTAGCATCGAGCAGTACTTC. The chain combines TRBV2 with TRBJ2-7, with unresolved D. Trimming cost V 6 bases and J 6 bases, with 9 bases left between them. Germline CDR1 is SNHLY and CDR2 is FYNNEI. This CDR3 region has 11 residues.

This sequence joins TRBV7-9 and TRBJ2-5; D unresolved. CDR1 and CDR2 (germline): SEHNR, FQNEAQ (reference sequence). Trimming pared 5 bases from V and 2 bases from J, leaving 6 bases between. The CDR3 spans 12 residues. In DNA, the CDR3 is TGTGCCAGCAGCCTACTTCAAGAGACCCAGTACTTC. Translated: CASSLLQETQYF.

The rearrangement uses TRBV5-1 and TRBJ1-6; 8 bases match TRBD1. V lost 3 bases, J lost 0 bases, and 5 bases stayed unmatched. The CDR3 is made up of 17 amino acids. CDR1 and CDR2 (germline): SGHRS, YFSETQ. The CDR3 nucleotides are TGCGCCAGCAGCTCCCGACAGGGGAGCTCCTATAATTCACCCCTCCACTTT. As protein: CASSSRQGSSYNSPLHF. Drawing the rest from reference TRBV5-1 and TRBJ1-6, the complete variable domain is KAGVTQTPRYLIKTRGQQVTLSCSPISGHRSVSWYQQTPGQGLQFLFEYFSETQRNKGNFPGRFSGRQFSNSRSEMNVSTLELGDSALYLCASSSRQGSSYNSPLHFGNGTRLTVT.

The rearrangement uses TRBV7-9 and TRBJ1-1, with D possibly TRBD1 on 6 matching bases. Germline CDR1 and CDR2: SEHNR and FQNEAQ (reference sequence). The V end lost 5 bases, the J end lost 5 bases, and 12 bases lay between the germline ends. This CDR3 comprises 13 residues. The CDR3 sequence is CASSQTGRTEAFF. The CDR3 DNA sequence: TGTGCCAGCAGCCAAACAGGGCGGACTGAAGCTTTCTTT.

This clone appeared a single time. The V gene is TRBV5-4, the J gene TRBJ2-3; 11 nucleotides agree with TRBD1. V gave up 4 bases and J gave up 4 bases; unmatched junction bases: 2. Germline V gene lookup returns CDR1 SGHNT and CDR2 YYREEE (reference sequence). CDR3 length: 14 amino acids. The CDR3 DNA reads TGTGCCAGCAGCGGGGGACAGGGGGCAGATACGCAGTATTTT. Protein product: CASSGGQGADTQYF.

CDR3 coding DNA: TGTGCCAGCAGCTCCTTGGGGGGCAGGGGAGGAACTGAAGCTTTCTTT. It specifies CASSSLGGRGGTEAFF. The rearrangement links TRBV7-9 to TRBJ1-1; possibly TRBD1 for D (6 bases). The ends were cut back, 4 bases at V and 5 bases at J, with 20 bases in the middle. The germline V gene encodes CDR1 SEHNR and CDR2 FQNEAQ (reference sequence). The CDR3 is made up of 16 amino acids. Full variable domain (remainder filled in from reference TRBV7-9 and TRBJ1-1): DTGVSQNPRHKITKRGQNVTFRCDPISEHNRLYWYRQTLGQGPEFLTYFQNEAQLEKSRLLSDRFSAERPKGSFSTLEIQRTEQGDSAMYLCASSSLGGRGGTEAFFGQGTRLTVV.

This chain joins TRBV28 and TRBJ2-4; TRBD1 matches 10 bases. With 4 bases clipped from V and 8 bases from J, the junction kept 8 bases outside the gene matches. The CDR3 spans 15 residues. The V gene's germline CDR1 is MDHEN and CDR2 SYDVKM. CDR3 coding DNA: TGTGCCAGCAGTTCCCACGGACAGGGGGGTGACATTCAGTACTTC. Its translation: CASSSHGQGGDIQYF.

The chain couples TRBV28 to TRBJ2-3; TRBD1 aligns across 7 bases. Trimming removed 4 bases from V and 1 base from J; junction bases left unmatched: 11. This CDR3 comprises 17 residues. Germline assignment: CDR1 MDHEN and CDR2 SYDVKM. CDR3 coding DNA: TGTGCCAGCAGTTCGCGCCGGGACAGATTCCGCACAGATACGCAGTATTTT. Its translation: CASSSRRDRFRTDTQYF.

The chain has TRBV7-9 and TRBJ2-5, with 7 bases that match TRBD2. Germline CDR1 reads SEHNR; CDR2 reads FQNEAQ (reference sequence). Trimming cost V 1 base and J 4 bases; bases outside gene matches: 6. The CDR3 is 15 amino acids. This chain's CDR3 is CASSLVGGRGETQYF. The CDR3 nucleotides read TGTGCCAGCAGCTTAGTAGGAGGGAGGGGAGAGACCCAGTACTTC.

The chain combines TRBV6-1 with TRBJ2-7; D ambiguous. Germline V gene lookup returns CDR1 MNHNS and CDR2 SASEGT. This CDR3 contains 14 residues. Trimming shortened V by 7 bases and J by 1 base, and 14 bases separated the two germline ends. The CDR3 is CASTSGSPSYEQYF. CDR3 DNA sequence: TGTGCCAGCACCAGTGGCAGCCCTTCCTACGAGCAGTACTTC.

In DNA form, the CDR3 reads TGCAGTGCCCTTGGAAACACCATATATTTT. Its protein is CSALGNTIYF. V and J are TRBV20-1 and TRBJ1-3; D is unresolved. The CDR3 has 10 residues. Germline V gives CDR1 DFQATT, CDR2 SNEGSKA (reference sequence). V lost 6 bases and J lost 3, with 3 bases in between.

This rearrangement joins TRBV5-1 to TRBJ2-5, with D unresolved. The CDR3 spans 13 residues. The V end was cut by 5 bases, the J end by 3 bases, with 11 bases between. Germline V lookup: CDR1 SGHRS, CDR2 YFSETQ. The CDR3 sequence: CASSPIPKETQYF. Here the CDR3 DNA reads TGCGCCAGCAGTCCTATACCAAAAGAGACCCAGTACTTC.

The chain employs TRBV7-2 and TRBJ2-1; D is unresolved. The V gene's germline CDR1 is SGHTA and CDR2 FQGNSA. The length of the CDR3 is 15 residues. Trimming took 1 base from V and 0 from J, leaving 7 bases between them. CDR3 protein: CASSLDSLSYNEQFF. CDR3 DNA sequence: TGTGCCAGCAGCTTAGATAGCCTCTCCTACAATGAGCAGTTCTTC. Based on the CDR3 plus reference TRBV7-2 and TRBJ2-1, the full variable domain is GAGVSQSPSNKVTEKGKDVELRCDPISGHTALYWYRQSLGQGLEFLIYFQGNSAPDKSGLPSDRFSAERTGGSVSTLTIQRTQQEDSAVYLCASSLDSLSYNEQFFGPGTRLTVL.

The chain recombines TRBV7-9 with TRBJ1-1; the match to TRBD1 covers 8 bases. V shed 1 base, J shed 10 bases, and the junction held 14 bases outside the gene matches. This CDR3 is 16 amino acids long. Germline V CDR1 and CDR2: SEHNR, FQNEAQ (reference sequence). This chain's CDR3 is CASSLEFRVRGRRAFF. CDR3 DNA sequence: TGTGCCAGCAGCTTAGAGTTTAGAGTCAGGGGGCGAAGAGCTTTCTTT.

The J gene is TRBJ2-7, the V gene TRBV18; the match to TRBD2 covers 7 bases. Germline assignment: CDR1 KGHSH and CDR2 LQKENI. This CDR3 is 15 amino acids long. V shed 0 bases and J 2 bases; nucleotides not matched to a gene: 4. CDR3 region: CASSPPGLAAYEQYF. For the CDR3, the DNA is TGTGCCAGCTCACCACCGGGCCTAGCGGCCTACGAGCAGTACTTC.

CDR3 coding DNA: TGCGCCAGCAGTGAACTAGGGCGACAGGGTGCAGATACGCAGTATTTT. It encodes CASSELGRQGADTQYF. The V and J genes are TRBV10-1 and TRBJ2-3, with 7 bases fitting TRBD1. The CDR3 is 16 residues long. V gave up 3 bases and J gave up 4 bases; unmatched junction bases: 10. The V gene's germline CDR1 is WNHNN and CDR2 SYGVQD (reference sequence).

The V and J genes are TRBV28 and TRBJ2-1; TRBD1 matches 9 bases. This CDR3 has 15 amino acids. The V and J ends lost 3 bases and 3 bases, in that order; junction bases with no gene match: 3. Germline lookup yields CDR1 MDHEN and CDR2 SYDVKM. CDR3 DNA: TGTGCCAGCAGTTTCGGGGACAGGGACTACAATGAGCAGTTCTTC. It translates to CASSFGDRDYNEQFF. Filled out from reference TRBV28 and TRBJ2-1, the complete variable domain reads DVKVTQSSRYLVKRTGEKVFLECVQDMDHENMFWYRQDPGLGLRLIYFSYDVKMKEKGDIPEGYSVSREKKERFSLILESASTNQTSMYLCASSFGDRDYNEQFFGPGTRLTVL.

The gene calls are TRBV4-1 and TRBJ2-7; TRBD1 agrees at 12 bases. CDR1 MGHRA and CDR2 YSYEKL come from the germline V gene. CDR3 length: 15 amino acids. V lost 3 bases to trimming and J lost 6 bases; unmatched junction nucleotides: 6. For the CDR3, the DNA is TGCGCCAGCAGCCACCCGGGACAGGGGGCAGGCGAGCAGTACTTC. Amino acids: CASSHPGQGAGEQYF.

The CDR3 sequence: CASTRIGEETQYF. CDR3 nucleotides: TGCGCCAGCACCCGTATCGGGGAAGAGACCCAGTACTTC. This sequence joins TRBV10-1 and TRBJ2-5; possible D gene TRBD2, 5 bases. CDR1 and CDR2 (germline): WNHNN, SYGVQD (reference sequence). The CDR3 has 13 residues. The V end was cut by 7 bases, the J end by 3 bases, with 12 bases between.

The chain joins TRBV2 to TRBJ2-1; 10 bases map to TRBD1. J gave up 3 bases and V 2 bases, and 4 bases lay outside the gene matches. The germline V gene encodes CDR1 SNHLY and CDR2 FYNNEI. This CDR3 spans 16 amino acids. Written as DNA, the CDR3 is TGTGCCAGCAGTGAACGTGGGACAGGGGTCTACAATGAGCAGTTCTTC. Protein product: CASSERGTGVYNEQFF.

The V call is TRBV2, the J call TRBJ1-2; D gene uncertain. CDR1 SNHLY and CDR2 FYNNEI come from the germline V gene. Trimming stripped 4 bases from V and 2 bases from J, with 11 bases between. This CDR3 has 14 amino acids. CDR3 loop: CASSARGSNYGYTF. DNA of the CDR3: TGTGCCAGCAGTGCGCGCGGGTCCAACTATGGCTACACCTTC.